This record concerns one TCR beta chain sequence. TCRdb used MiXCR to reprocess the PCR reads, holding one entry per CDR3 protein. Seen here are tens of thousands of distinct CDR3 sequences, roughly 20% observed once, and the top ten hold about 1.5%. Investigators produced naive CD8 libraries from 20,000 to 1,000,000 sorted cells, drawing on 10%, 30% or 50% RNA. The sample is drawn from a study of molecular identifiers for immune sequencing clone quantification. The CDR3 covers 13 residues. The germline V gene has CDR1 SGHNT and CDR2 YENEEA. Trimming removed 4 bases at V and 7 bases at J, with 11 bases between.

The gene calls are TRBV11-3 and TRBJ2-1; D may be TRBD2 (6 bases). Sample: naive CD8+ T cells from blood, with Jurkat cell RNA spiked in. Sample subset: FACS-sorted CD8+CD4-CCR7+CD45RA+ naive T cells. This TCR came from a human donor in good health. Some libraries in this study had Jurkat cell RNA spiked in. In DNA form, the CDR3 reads TGTGCCAGCAGCTGGGGGAGGTGGAATGAGCAGTTCTTC. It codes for CASSWGRWNEQFF.